This T cell receptor beta chain appears in the sequencing data of a study of T cell responses to AZD1222 COVID-19 vaccine. The overall study: Second-dose timings of about 4 or about 12 weeks were pooled.

The CDR3 is 15 residues long. Germline V gives CDR1 PRHDT, CDR2 FYEKMQ (reference sequence). Trimming left V 0 bases short and J 1 base short, with 9 bases between. To note about this clone: The antigen is unknown.

Study-level findings and limits: Only after the peak T cell response were repertoires sampled.

The method was immunoSEQ multiplex PCR; TCRdb's version includes in-frame clones alone and lacks a portion of them. The sample carries approximately 170,000 clones, over 85% recorded once. This sequence joins TRBV13 and TRBJ1-1; D call uncertain. This TCR came from an adult in good health. This sample comprised peripheral blood, obtained on day 0 of AZD1222 vaccination. This chain's CDR3 is CASSLGRWANTEAFF. The CDR3, as DNA: TGTGCCAGCAGCTTAGGCAGGTGGGCGAACACTGAAGCTTTCTTT.